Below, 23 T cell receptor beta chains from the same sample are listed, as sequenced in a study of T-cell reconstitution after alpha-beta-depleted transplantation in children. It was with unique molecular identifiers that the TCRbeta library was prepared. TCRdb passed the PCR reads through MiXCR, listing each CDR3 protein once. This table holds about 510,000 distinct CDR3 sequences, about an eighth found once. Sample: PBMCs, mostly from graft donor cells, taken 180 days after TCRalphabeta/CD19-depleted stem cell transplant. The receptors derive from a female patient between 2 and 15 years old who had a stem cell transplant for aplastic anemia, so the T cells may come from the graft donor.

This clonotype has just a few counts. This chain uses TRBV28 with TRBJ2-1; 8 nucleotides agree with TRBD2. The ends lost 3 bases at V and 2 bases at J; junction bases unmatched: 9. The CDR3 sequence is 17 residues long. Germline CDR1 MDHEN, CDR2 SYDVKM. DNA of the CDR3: TGTGCCAGCAGTTTCATCGGACTAGCAGAGACCTACAATGAGCAGTTCTTC. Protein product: CASSFIGLAETYNEQFF.

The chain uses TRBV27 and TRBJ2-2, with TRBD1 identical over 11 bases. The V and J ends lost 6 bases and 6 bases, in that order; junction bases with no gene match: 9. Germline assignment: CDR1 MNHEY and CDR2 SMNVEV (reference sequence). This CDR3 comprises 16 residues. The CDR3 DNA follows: TGTGCCAGCAGCCCCGGGACAGGGGGTCTTTCCGGGGAGCTGTTTTTT. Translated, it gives CASSPGTGGLSGELFF.

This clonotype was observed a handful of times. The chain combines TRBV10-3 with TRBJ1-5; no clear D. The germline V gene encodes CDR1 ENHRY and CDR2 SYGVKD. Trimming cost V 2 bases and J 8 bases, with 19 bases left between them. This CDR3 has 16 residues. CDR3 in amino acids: CAISETDGTGLKPQHF. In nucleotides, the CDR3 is TGTGCCATCAGTGAGACTGACGGTACCGGATTGAAGCCCCAGCATTTT.

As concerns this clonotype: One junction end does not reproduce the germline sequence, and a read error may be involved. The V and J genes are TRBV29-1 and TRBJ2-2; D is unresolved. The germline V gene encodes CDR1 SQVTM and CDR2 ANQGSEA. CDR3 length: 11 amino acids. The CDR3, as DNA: TGCAGCGTTGAGAACTCCGGGGAGCTGTTTTTT. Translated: CSVENSGELFF.

The CDR3 reads CASSLKGAAWAGAYGYTF. The CDR3 nucleotides are TGTGCCAGCAGTTTAAAGGGTGCTGCATGGGCGGGGGCCTATGGCTACACCTTC. The rearrangement joins TRBV12-3 or TRBV12-4 to TRBJ1-2; TRBD1 might be the D (6 bases). Trimming left V 2 bases short and J 4 bases short, with 23 bases between. The CDR3 has 18 amino acids.

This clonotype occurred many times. DNA for the CDR3: TGTGCCAGCAGTTCATTGGTTCCCTACGAGCAGTACTTC. Translating gives CASSSLVPYEQYF. The gene calls are TRBV28 and TRBJ2-7, with no clear D. Per the germline V gene, CDR1 is MDHEN and CDR2 is SYDVKM. Trimming removed 4 bases from V and 2 bases from J, with 9 bases in between. The CDR3 spans 13 residues.

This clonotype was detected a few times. This CDR3 reads CASSYGLAGEETQYF. CDR3 bases: TGTGCCAGCAGTTACGGGCTAGCGGGAGAAGAGACCCAGTACTTC. The V and J genes are TRBV6-5 and TRBJ2-5; TRBD2 aligns across 10 bases. Germline CDR1 MNHEY, CDR2 SVGAGI. The junction had 3 bases not matched to a gene; V was cut back by 2 bases and J by 3 bases. The CDR3 length is 15 residues.

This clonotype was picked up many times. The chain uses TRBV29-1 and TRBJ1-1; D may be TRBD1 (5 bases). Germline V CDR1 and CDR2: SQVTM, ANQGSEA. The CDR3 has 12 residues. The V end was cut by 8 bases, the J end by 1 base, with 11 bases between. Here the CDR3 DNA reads TGCAGCATCAGACAGACGAACACTGAAGCTTTCTTT. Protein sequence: CSIRQTNTEAFF.

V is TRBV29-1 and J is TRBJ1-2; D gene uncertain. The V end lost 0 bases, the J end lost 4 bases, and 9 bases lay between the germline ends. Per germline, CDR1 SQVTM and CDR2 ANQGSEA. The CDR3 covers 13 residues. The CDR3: CSVEDPHLYGYTF. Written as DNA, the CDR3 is TGCAGCGTTGAAGATCCCCACCTCTATGGCTACACCTTC.

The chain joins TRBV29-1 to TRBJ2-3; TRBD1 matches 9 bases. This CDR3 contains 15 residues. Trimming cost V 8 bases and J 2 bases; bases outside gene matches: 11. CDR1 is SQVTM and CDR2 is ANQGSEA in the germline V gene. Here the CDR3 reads CSTGRQGGPTDTQYF. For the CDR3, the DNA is TGCAGCACTGGCCGACAGGGGGGGCCCACAGATACGCAGTATTTT.

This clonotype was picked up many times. In nucleotides, the CDR3 is TGCAGCGGACACGGGACAGGGGCCGGGGAGCTGTTTTTT. Its translation is CSGHGTGAGELFF. The chain couples TRBV29-1 to TRBJ2-2, with TRBD1 matching 10 bases. This CDR3 has 13 residues. J gave up 6 bases and V 7 bases, and 5 bases lay outside the gene matches. Germline CDR1 is SQVTM and CDR2 is ANQGSEA.

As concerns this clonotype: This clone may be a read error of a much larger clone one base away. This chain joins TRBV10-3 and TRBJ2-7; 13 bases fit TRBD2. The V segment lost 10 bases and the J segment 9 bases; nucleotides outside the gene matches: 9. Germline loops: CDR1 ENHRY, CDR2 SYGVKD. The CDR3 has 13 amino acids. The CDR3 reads CASGGLAGVVQYF. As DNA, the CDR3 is TGTGCCAGCGGAGGACTAGCGGGAGTAGTGCAGTACTTC.

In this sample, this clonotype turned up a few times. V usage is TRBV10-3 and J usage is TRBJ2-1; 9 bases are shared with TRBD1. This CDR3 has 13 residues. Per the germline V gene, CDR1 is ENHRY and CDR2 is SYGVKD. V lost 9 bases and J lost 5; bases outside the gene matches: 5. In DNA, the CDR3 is TGTGCCATGGGACAGGGTCTGAACAATGAGCAGTTCTTC. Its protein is CAMGQGLNNEQFF.

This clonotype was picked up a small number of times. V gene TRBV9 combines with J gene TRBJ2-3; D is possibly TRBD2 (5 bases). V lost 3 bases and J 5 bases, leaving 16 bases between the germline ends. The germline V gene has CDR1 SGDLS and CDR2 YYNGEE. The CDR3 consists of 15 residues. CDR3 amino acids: CASSGRISVGDTQYF. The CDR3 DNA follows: TGTGCCAGCAGCGGGAGGATTTCGGTGGGAGATACGCAGTATTTT.

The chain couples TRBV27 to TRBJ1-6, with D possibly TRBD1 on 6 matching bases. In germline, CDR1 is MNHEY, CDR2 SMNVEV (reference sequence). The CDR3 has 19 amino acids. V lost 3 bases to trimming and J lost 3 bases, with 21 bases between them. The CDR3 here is CASSFTSHRDTIYNSPLHF. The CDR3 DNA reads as TGTGCCAGCAGTTTCACGTCCCACCGGGACACTATCTATAATTCACCCCTCCACTTT.

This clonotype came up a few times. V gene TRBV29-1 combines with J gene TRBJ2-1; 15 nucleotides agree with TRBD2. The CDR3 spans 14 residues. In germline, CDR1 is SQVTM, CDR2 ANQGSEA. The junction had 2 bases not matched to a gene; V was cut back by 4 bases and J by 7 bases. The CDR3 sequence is CSVVGTSGRNEQFF. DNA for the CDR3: TGCAGCGTTGTGGGGACTAGCGGGAGGAATGAGCAGTTCTTC.

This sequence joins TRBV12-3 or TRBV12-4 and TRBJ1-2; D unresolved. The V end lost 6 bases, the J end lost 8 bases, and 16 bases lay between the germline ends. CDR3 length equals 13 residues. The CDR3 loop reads CASSSHPVSGYTF. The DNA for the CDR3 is TGTGCCAGCAGCTCCCACCCGGTCTCAGGCTACACCTTC.

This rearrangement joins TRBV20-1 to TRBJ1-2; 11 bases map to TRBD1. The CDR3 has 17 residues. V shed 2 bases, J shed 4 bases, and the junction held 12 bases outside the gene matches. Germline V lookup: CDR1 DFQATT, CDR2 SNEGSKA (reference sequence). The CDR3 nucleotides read TGCAGTGCTAGATTTGGACAGGGGGCTTTTATTGTCTATGGCTACACCTTC. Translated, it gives CSARFGQGAFIVYGYTF.

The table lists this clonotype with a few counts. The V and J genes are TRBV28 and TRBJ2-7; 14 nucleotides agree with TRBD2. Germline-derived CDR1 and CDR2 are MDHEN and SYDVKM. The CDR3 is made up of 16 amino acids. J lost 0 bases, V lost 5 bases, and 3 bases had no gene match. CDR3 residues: CASSGTSGGSSYEQYV. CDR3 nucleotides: TGTGCCAGCAGTGGGACTAGCGGGGGCAGCTCCTACGAGCAGTACGTC.

The CDR3 sequence is CSGRFQGMQFF. The CDR3 coding sequence is TGCAGCGGCCGATTTCAGGGGATGCAGTTCTTC. This chain links TRBV29-1 with TRBJ2-1; D possibly corresponds to TRBD1 (6 bases). Trimming cost V 7 bases and J 12 bases, with 16 bases left between them. Germline assignment: CDR1 SQVTM and CDR2 ANQGSEA. This CDR3 comprises 11 residues.

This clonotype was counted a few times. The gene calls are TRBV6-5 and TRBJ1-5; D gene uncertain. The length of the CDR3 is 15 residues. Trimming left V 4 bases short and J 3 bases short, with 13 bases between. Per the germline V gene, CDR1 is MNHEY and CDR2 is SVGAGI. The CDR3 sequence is CASSSRIGSNQPQHF. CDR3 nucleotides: TGTGCCAGCAGTTCGCGCATCGGCTCCAATCAGCCCCAGCATTTT.

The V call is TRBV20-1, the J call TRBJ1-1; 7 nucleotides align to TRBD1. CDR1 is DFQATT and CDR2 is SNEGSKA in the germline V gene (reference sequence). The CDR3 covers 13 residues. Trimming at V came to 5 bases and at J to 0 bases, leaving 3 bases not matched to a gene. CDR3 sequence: CSAGDSVNTEAFF. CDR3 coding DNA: TGCAGTGCTGGGGACAGTGTGAACACTGAAGCTTTCTTT.

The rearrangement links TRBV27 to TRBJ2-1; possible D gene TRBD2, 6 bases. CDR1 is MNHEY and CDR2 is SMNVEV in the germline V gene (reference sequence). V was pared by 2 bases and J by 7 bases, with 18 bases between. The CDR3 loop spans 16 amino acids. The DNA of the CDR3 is TGTGCCAGCAGTTTAGGGGACTCCTTTCGTGAGAATGAGCAGTTCTTC. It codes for CASSLGDSFRENEQFF.